The 5 T cell receptor beta chains listed next were all sequenced from one sample in a study of blood T cell repertoires in COVID-19. Here immunoSEQ multiplex PCR was the method, and the copy in TCRdb shows in-frame clones only, minus some. The sample records about 120,000 clones, 65% to 85% being singletons. Sequenced input: PBMCs or T cells enriched from blood (not recorded which). These receptors were obtained from a young woman who had recovered from COVID-19.

The chain recombines TRBV12-5 with TRBJ1-1; D possibly corresponds to TRBD1 (5 bases). The germline V and J ends were trimmed by 5 bases and 10 bases, with 11 bases remaining between them. Germline values: CDR1 LGHNT, CDR2 FRNRAP. This CDR3 is built from 11 residues. DNA for the CDR3: TGTGCTAGTGGTCCCCAGGGAAGAGCTTTCTTT. Its translation is CASGPQGRAFF.

This clone was seen just once. The chain employs TRBV7-8 and TRBJ2-1; 15 bases line up with TRBD2. CDR1 is SGHVS and CDR2 is FQNEAQ in the germline V gene. Unmatched junction bases numbered 6, after V lost 5 bases and J lost 7 bases. The CDR3 spans 16 residues. This CDR3 reads CASSHPGTSGRNEQFF. CDR3 DNA sequence: TGTGCCAGCAGCCACCCCGGGACTAGCGGGAGGAATGAGCAGTTCTTC.

This clone was observed a single time. The V and J genes are TRBV11-2 and TRBJ1-2; 11 positions match TRBD1. V lost 2 bases, J lost 6 bases, and 2 bases stayed unmatched. CDR3 size: 14 residues. Germline-derived CDR1 and CDR2 are SGHAT and FQNNGV. The CDR3 DNA follows: TGTGCCAGCAGCTTAACGGGACAGGGGGATGGCTACACCTTC. It specifies CASSLTGQGDGYTF.

The rearrangement joins TRBV29-1 to TRBJ2-1, with 8 bases that match TRBD1. The CDR3 totals 17 residues. Trimming took 6 bases from V and 0 from J; bases not matched to a gene: 13. Germline V lookup: CDR1 SQVTM, CDR2 ANQGSEA. CDR3 nucleotide sequence: TGCAGCGTCCCCGGACAGGGTCTAGGGAGCTCCTACAATGAGCAGTTCTTC. Protein sequence: CSVPGQGLGSSYNEQFF.

The CDR3 reads CASSRQGAGTYEQYF. The CDR3 DNA follows: TGTGCCAGCAGCCGACAGGGGGCGGGGACCTACGAGCAGTACTTC. The chain carries TRBV3-1 (or the pseudogene TRBV3-2) and TRBJ2-7, with TRBD1 matching 10 bases. The CDR3 loop spans 15 amino acids. Trimming at V came to 4 bases and at J to 2 bases, leaving 5 bases not matched to a gene. Germline CDR1 and CDR2: LGHDT and YNNKEL (reference sequence).